This T cell receptor beta chain was sequenced in a study of blood T cell repertoires in COVID-19. V dropped 4 bases and J dropped 7 bases, with 20 bases sitting between them. Germline V CDR1 and CDR2: SGHTS, YDEGEE. The CDR3 has 15 amino acids. Libraries were prepared by immunoSEQ multiplex PCR; TCRdb keeps only in-frame clonotypes and omits some of them. The sample shows roughly 340,000 clones, about 87% of them seen only once. The clonotype comes from a woman aged 50 to 60 with COVID-19, enrolled during active disease. The sample consisted of peripheral blood. The chain joins TRBV5-8 to TRBJ2-5, with D possibly being TRBD2 (5 bases). The DNA of the CDR3 is TGTGCCAGCAGCGCGAAACAGCCCCTCCGGGGGACCCAGTACTTC. Translation gives CASSAKQPLRGTQYF.